Below, 32 T cell receptor beta chains from the same sample are listed, as sequenced in a study of T cells after yellow fever vaccination. TCRdb reanalysed the 5' RACE reads using MiXCR and keeps one entry per CDR3 protein. The table records 250,000 to 400,000 distinct CDR3 sequences, about 4.5% of them present only once. The input for sequencing was PBMCs, taken 15 days after the yellow fever booster vaccination. These receptors all come from a man aged 18 to 29 who received the YFV17D yellow fever vaccine.

This clonotype was seen ten or more times. V gene TRBV2 combines with J gene TRBJ2-7; D tentatively reads TRBD1 or TRBD2 (5 bases each). Germline CDR1 SNHLY, CDR2 FYNNEI. The ends were cut back, 8 bases at V and 9 bases at J, with 14 bases in the middle. CDR3 length: 11 residues. CDR3 loop: CASGEEGRQYF. The CDR3 DNA follows: TGTGCCAGCGGGGAAGAGGGGAGGCAGTACTTC.

This clonotype was detected only a few times. This chain joins TRBV20-1 and TRBJ2-7, with 7 nucleotides matching TRBD1. CDR3 size: 15 residues. V was pared by 0 bases and J by 2 bases, with 7 bases of the junction left unmatched. The germline V gene encodes CDR1 DFQATT and CDR2 SNEGSKA (reference sequence). For the CDR3, the DNA is TGCAGTGCTAGAGACGCGACAGGGAGCCCCTACGAGCAGTACTTC. This codes for CSARDATGSPYEQYF.

This clonotype came up many times. This rearrangement joins TRBV5-1 to TRBJ2-3; TRBD1 aligns across 9 bases. CDR3 length equals 14 residues. Germline V gene lookup returns CDR1 SGHRS and CDR2 YFSETQ. V was clipped by 5 bases and J by 2 bases; unmatched bases: 3. The DNA for the CDR3 is TGCGCCAGCAGGACAGGGGGTAACACAGATACGCAGTATTTT. This codes for CASRTGGNTDTQYF. Based on the CDR3 plus reference TRBV5-1 and TRBJ2-3, the full variable domain is KAGVTQTPRYLIKTRGQQVTLSCSPISGHRSVSWYQQTPGQGLQFLFEYFSETQRNKGNFPGRFSGRQFSNSRSEMNVSTLELGDSALYLCASRTGGNTDTQYFGPGTRLTVL.

There are many counts of this clonotype. The gene calls are TRBV5-5 and TRBJ2-5; 14 bases are a match to TRBD2. J was trimmed by 3 bases and V by 5 bases; bases with no gene match: 3. This CDR3 spans 15 amino acids. Per the germline V gene, CDR1 is SGHKS and CDR2 is YYEKEE (reference sequence). In DNA form, the CDR3 reads TGTGCCAGCAGTCGGGGACTAGCGGGGGAAGAGACCCAGTACTTC. It translates to CASSRGLAGEETQYF.

This clonotype was detected only a few times. The gene calls are TRBV7-2 and TRBJ1-3, with 8 bases identical to TRBD1. With V trimmed by 3 bases and J by 2 bases, 3 bases remained unmatched. The CDR3 loop spans 15 amino acids. Germline assignment: CDR1 SGHTA and CDR2 FQGNSA. CDR3 protein: CASSFQGAAGNTIYF. As DNA, the CDR3 is TGTGCCAGCAGCTTTCAGGGGGCGGCTGGAAACACCATATATTTT.

The chain uses TRBV20-1 and TRBJ1-3, with D hard to call. The germline V gene has CDR1 DFQATT and CDR2 SNEGSKA (reference sequence). The V and J ends lost 5 bases and 0 bases respectively, with 11 bases between them. The CDR3 contains 14 residues. The CDR3 region has the DNA TGCAGTGCTTCCCGCACACACTCTGGAAACACCATATATTTT. Translation: CSASRTHSGNTIYF.

The CDR3 sequence is CASSYVGLAGTRETQYF. DNA of the CDR3: TGCGCCAGCAGCTACGTTGGACTAGCGGGGACTCGAGAGACCCAGTACTTC. The genes are TRBV5-1 and TRBJ2-5; 12 nucleotides line up with TRBD2. Germline-derived CDR1 and CDR2 are SGHRS and YFSETQ. Trimming at V came to 3 bases and at J to 4 bases, leaving 10 bases not matched to a gene. The CDR3 runs to 17 residues. Full variable domain (remainder filled in from reference TRBV5-1 and TRBJ2-5): KAGVTQTPRYLIKTRGQQVTLSCSPISGHRSVSWYQQTPGQGLQFLFEYFSETQRNKGNFPGRFSGRQFSNSRSEMNVSTLELGDSALYLCASSYVGLAGTRETQYFGPGTRLLVL.

This clonotype occurred many times. The V call is TRBV5-6, the J call TRBJ2-7; TRBD2 might be the D (6 bases). Trimming left V 3 bases short and J 3 bases short, with 13 bases between. The germline V gene has CDR1 SGHDT and CDR2 YYEEEE. This CDR3 is 14 amino acids long. CDR3 DNA sequence: TGTGCCAGCAGCTCGGGAACTAGCCTCTACGAGCAGTACTTC. Its protein product is CASSSGTSLYEQYF.

This clonotype has a count of ten or more. The rearrangement uses TRBV21-1 and TRBJ1-5; the table's D call, TRBD1, was not checked against the DNA. TRBV21-1 is a recognized pseudogene. The CDR3 covers 15 residues. Here the CDR3 reads CASSAHRNSNQPQHF. The CDR3 coding sequence is TGTGCCAGCAGCGCACACAGGAATAGCAATCAGCCCCAGCATTTT.

This clonotype has a count of ten or more. J is TRBJ2-3 and V is TRBV7-9, with unresolved D. The CDR3 is 14 amino acids. Germline assignment: CDR1 SEHNR and CDR2 FQNEAQ (reference sequence). V was clipped by 8 bases and J by 0 bases, with 12 bases between them. The CDR3 here is CASSLMGSTDTQYF. As DNA, the CDR3 is TGTGCCAGCTCCTTGATGGGGAGCACAGATACGCAGTATTTT. Supplemented by reference TRBV7-9 and TRBJ2-3, the full variable domain reads DTGVSQNPRHKITKRGQNVTFRCDPISEHNRLYWYRQTLGQGPEFLTYFQNEAQLEKSRLLSDRFSAERPKGSFSTLEIQRTEQGDSAMYLCASSLMGSTDTQYFGPGTRLTVL.

The chain joins TRBV5-1 to TRBJ2-1, with D possibly TRBD1 on 6 matching bases. V was clipped by 1 base and J by 8 bases, with 10 bases between them. The CDR3 is made up of 13 amino acids. Per germline, CDR1 SGHRS and CDR2 YFSETQ. The CDR3 loop reads CASSLRTDYEQFF. The CDR3 DNA sequence: TGCGCCAGCAGCTTGAGGACAGACTATGAGCAGTTCTTC.

The J gene is TRBJ1-6, the V gene TRBV15, with 9 bases that match TRBD1. Germline V gene sequence: CDR1 LNHNV, CDR2 YYDKDF (reference sequence). Trimming took 2 bases from V and 7 from J; bases not matched to a gene: 6. The CDR3 has 16 amino acids. In DNA, the CDR3 is TGTGCCACCAGCAGATATCCGGGACAGGGAAATTCACCCCTCCACTTT. It codes for CATSRYPGQGNSPLHF. Filled out from reference TRBV15 and TRBJ1-6, the complete variable domain reads DAMVIQNPRYQVTQFGKPVTLSCSQTLNHNVMYWYQQKSSQAPKLLFHYYDKDFNNEADTPDNFQSRRPNTSFCFLDIRSPGLGDTAMYLCATSRYPGQGNSPLHFGNGTRLTVT.

This clonotype was observed at least ten times. The chain recombines TRBV5-1 with TRBJ2-1; 10 nucleotides line up with TRBD1. The junction had 7 bases not matched to a gene; V was cut back by 4 bases and J by 9 bases. Per germline, CDR1 SGHRS and CDR2 YFSETQ. This CDR3 has 14 residues. The DNA of the CDR3 is TGCGCCAGCAGCGAAGACAGGGGGCAAGGTGAGCAGTTCTTC. It specifies CASSEDRGQGEQFF. Together with reference TRBV5-1 and TRBJ2-1, the CDR3 gives the full variable domain: KAGVTQTPRYLIKTRGQQVTLSCSPISGHRSVSWYQQTPGQGLQFLFEYFSETQRNKGNFPGRFSGRQFSNSRSEMNVSTLELGDSALYLCASSEDRGQGEQFFGPGTRLTVL.

CDR3 coding DNA: TGTGCCAGCAGCCCCGACCGCCCCAGTCCTCAAGAGACCCAGTACTTC. Its protein product is CASSPDRPSPQETQYF. The chain is built from TRBV7-2 and TRBJ2-5; D is uncertain. This CDR3 has 16 amino acids. In germline, CDR1 is SGHTA, CDR2 FQGNSA. V gave up 5 bases and J gave up 2 bases, with 18 bases separating them.

This chain links TRBV28 with TRBJ2-7; possibly TRBD1 or TRBD2 for D (5 bases each). Germline V CDR1 and CDR2: MDHEN, SYDVKM. Trimming removed 1 base at V and 6 bases at J, with 7 bases between. This CDR3 contains 12 residues. Here the CDR3 reads CASSLSGPEQYF. The CDR3 coding sequence is TGTGCCAGCAGTTTATCGGGGCCCGAGCAGTACTTC.

The chain links TRBV7-6 to TRBJ2-3; 9 nucleotides line up with TRBD1. This CDR3 has 15 residues. Germline V gene data show CDR1 as SGHVS and CDR2 as FNYEAQ. The J segment lost 2 bases and the V segment lost 5 bases, leaving 5 bases of the junction unmatched. The CDR3 loop reads CASSADRGITDTQYF. The CDR3 DNA follows: TGTGCCAGCAGCGCCGACAGGGGGATCACAGATACGCAGTATTTT.

The CDR3 DNA reads as TGTGCCAGCAGCCAAAGGGGCCTGGGACAGGGGGCGCTGAGGACCGGGGAGCTGTTTTTT. Its protein product is CASSQRGLGQGALRTGELFF. The V call is TRBV3-1, the J call TRBJ2-2; TRBD1 aligns across 12 bases. The V and J ends lost 2 bases and 5 bases, in that order; junction bases with no gene match: 15. The germline V gene encodes CDR1 LGHDT and CDR2 YNNKEL (reference sequence). The CDR3 is 20 amino acids.

This clonotype showed up just a few times. The gene calls are TRBV20-1 and TRBJ1-6; TRBD1 matches at 8 bases. The germline CDR1 and CDR2 sequences are DFQATT and SNEGSKA (reference sequence). The CDR3 is 13 amino acids. J gave up 6 bases and V 6 bases, and 4 bases lay outside the gene matches. The CDR3 DNA is TGCAGTGCCGCGACAGGGGTTAATTCACCCCTCCACTTT. This encodes CSAATGVNSPLHF.

This clonotype was found many times. CDR3 amino acids: CASSFFPVAQETQYF. For the CDR3, the DNA is TGTGCCAGCAGCTTTTTCCCTGTCGCCCAAGAGACCCAGTACTTC. This rearrangement joins TRBV7-9 to TRBJ2-5; unclear D gene. This CDR3 has 15 residues. Germline assignment: CDR1 SEHNR and CDR2 FQNEAQ (reference sequence). Trimming stripped 3 bases from V and 1 base from J, with 12 bases between.

The V gene is TRBV6-1, the J gene TRBJ1-1, with a tentative D call TRBD1 (6 bases). The CDR3 consists of 16 residues. Germline assignment: CDR1 MNHNS and CDR2 SASEGT. The V end was cut by 7 bases, the J end by 6 bases, with 24 bases between. CDR3 DNA: TGTGCCAGCACGTCCCCGACTTACAGGGTAGAGTCTGAAGCTTTCTTT. It encodes CASTSPTYRVESEAFF.

This clonotype has just a few counts. The chain combines TRBV5-4 with TRBJ2-7; D tentatively fits TRBD1 or TRBD2 (6 bases each). Between the trimmed V and J ends, which lost 1 base and 7 bases, there was a span of 12 bases. The germline CDR1 and CDR2 sequences are SGHNT and YYREEE (reference sequence). CDR3 length: 13 residues. The CDR3 DNA sequence: TGTGCCAGCAGCTTGTGGGGGGCGGGTGAGCAGTACTTC. Protein: CASSLWGAGEQYF.

This clonotype was seen a handful of times. The rearrangement links TRBV28 to TRBJ2-3; tentatively, D is TRBD1 or TRBD2 (5 bases each). Germline lookup yields CDR1 MDHEN and CDR2 SYDVKM. The CDR3 loop spans 15 amino acids. Trimming stripped 6 bases from V and 3 bases from J, with 16 bases between. DNA for the CDR3: TGTGCCAGCAGACAAGCAGGGAGAGGGACAGATACGCAGTATTTT. Encoded protein: CASRQAGRGTDTQYF.

This clonotype was seen ten or more times. This chain connects TRBV6-6 to TRBJ1-6, with a weak D call TRBD1 (5 bases). This CDR3 has 13 amino acids. Deletions cut 4 bases from V and 18 bases from J, with 19 bases between. Germline CDR1 is MNHNY and CDR2 is SVGAGI (reference sequence). In nucleotides, the CDR3 is TGTGCCAGCAGTTTTATAACTTCCCGGGACTACCACTTT. This encodes CASSFITSRDYHF.

The chain links TRBV14 to TRBJ1-4, with a weak D call TRBD1 (5 bases). Germline CDR1 is SGHDN and CDR2 is FVKESK. The CDR3 contains 18 residues. V gave up 5 bases and J gave up 0 bases, with 19 bases separating them. The CDR3 reads CASSKRPGMAATNEKLFF. CDR3 DNA sequence: TGTGCCAGCAGCAAGAGACCAGGGATGGCGGCAACTAATGAAAAACTGTTTTTT.

V gene TRBV9 combines with J gene TRBJ2-1; TRBD2 matches at 9 bases. V gave up 2 bases and J gave up 5 bases; unmatched junction bases: 2. The germline V gene encodes CDR1 SGDLS and CDR2 YYNGEE. The CDR3 runs to 14 residues. CDR3 in DNA: TGTGCCAGCAGCGTTCGGACTAGCGACAATGAGCAGTTCTTC. Translating it yields CASSVRTSDNEQFF.

This clonotype was counted at least ten times. The chain employs TRBV5-1 and TRBJ1-1; the D gene is possibly TRBD1 (6 bases). Germline V gives CDR1 SGHRS, CDR2 YFSETQ. V lost 4 bases to trimming and J lost 4 bases, with 14 bases between them. This CDR3 is built from 14 residues. This chain's CDR3 is CASSTRTVGTEAFF. CDR3 DNA: TGCGCCAGCAGCACCAGGACAGTAGGCACTGAAGCTTTCTTT.

Many counts were recorded for this clonotype. The CDR3 nucleotides read TGTGCCAGCAGGGTACTAGCGGGGGGGCCGGTAGATACGCAGTATTTT. It yields the protein CASRVLAGGPVDTQYF. The chain is built from TRBV12-3 or TRBV12-4 and TRBJ2-3; 13 bases fit TRBD2. The ends lost 6 bases at V and 5 bases at J; junction bases unmatched: 8. CDR3 length: 16 residues.

This clonotype showed up just a few times. The chain links TRBV2 to TRBJ1-1, with 11 positions matching TRBD1. The CDR3 totals 13 residues. CDR1 SNHLY and CDR2 FYNNEI come from the germline V gene. Losses at the gene ends were 7 bases for V and 5 bases for J; bases not matched to a gene: 3. The CDR3, as DNA: TGTGCCAGCACGGGACAGGGGGAAACTGAAGCTTTCTTT. Translating gives CASTGQGETEAFF.

This rearrangement joins TRBV4-3 to TRBJ2-3, with D possibly being TRBD2 (5 bases). V was cut by 0 bases and J by 0 bases, with 13 bases left in between. CDR1 LGHNA and CDR2 YSLEER come from the germline V gene. This CDR3 is built from 17 residues. CDR3 amino acids: CASSQDESRASTDTQYF. Here the CDR3 DNA reads TGCGCCAGCAGCCAAGATGAGTCGCGGGCCAGCACAGATACGCAGTATTTT.

This clonotype occurred a few times. This chain joins TRBV7-6 and TRBJ2-7; TRBD1 agrees at 9 bases. The CDR3 contains 15 residues. Germline-derived CDR1 and CDR2 are SGHVS and FNYEAQ. The V gene end was trimmed by 0 bases and the J gene end by 5 bases; junction bases not matched to a gene: 5. CDR3 nucleotides: TGTGCCAGCAGCTTAGCACAAAACAGGGGGCACGAGCAGTACTTC. Translation gives CASSLAQNRGHEQYF.

This clonotype has just a few counts. The rearrangement joins TRBV15 to TRBJ1-5, with D tentatively TRBD1 (5 bases). CDR3 size: 15 residues. Trimming left V 3 bases short and J 3 bases short, with 12 bases between. The germline V gene has CDR1 LNHNV and CDR2 YYDKDF (reference sequence). The CDR3 DNA sequence: TGTGCCACCAGCAGTGAACAGGTCTTCAATCAGCCCCAGCATTTT. Protein sequence: CATSSEQVFNQPQHF.

The CDR3 loop is CATLRGSGNEQFF. CDR3 in DNA: TGTGCCACCTTGCGGGGGTCCGGGAATGAGCAGTTCTTC. This chain connects TRBV27 to TRBJ2-1; 7 nucleotides line up with TRBD2. Germline V lookup: CDR1 MNHEY, CDR2 SMNVEV (reference sequence). V lost 10 bases and J lost 7; bases outside the gene matches: 10. The CDR3 has 13 amino acids.